One T cell receptor beta chain is described in this entry. Its antigen is unknown. Per the germline V gene, CDR1 is SEHNR and CDR2 is FQNEAQ (reference sequence). This CDR3 region has 13 residues. V shed 2 bases and J 11 bases; nucleotides not matched to a gene: 8. This sample was taken from a study of shared clonotypes between healthy human individuals. Authors' processing steps: In the immunoSEQ data, sequences were junction-only and lacked quality scores, so filtering differed. The method was immunoSEQ multiplex PCR; TCRdb's version includes in-frame clones alone and lacks a portion of them. The V and J calls and clone size were taken over from that table, and D and trimming were inferred from the DNA. The repertoire has fewer than 2.5 million clones, 93% of them found once; the top ten carry more than 0.35%. General observations from the study: Sample collection involved blood only; tissue repertoires are likely different.

Sequencing input: naive CD4+ T cells from PBMCs. Subset given: CD45RA+ positively selected. This chain uses TRBV7-9 with TRBJ1-1, with TRBD1 matching over 7 bases. The clonotype comes from a man aged 18 to 30 in good health. Some clones in this sample may be carry-over from other donors' samples. CDR3 in amino acids: CASSLLQGRSAFF. In DNA form, the CDR3 reads TGTGCCAGCAGCTTACTACAGGGGCGGTCGGCTTTCTTT. The complete variable domain, with remaining parts taken from reference TRBV7-9 and TRBJ1-1, reads DTGVSQNPRHKITKRGQNVTFRCDPISEHNRLYWYRQTLGQGPEFLTYFQNEAQLEKSRLLSDRFSAERPKGSFSTLEIQRTEQGDSAMYLCASSLLQGRSAFFGQGTRLTVV.